Listed below are T cell receptor beta chains from one sample, sequenced in a study of T cell responses to AZD1222 COVID-19 vaccine. Sequencing was performed with immunoSEQ multiplex PCR; in TCRdb, only in-frame clones are kept and a portion is missing. Counted here are some 130,000 clones, about 92% occurring once; the ten biggest clones make up roughly 9%. The sample in question was peripheral blood, obtained on day 0 of AZD1222 vaccination. The source of these receptors is an adult in good health. Each CDR3 is given with its conserved first and last residue. The D gene is left open where the match is weak. Clone size is stated in some rows and not others, as once, few, many or a class when expanded.

D	V	size	length	J	CDR3	DNA
.	TRBV5-5	.	13	TRBJ1-2	CASSLTGPHGYTF	TGTGCCAGCAGCTTGACAGGGCCACATGGCTACACCTTC
.	TRBV11-2	.	16	TRBJ1-4	CASSPGSRALYEKLFF	TGTGCCAGCAGCCCTGGGAGCCGGGCCTTGTATGAAAAACTGTTTTTT
.	TRBV3-1/TRBV3-2	.	15	TRBJ2-5	CASSQDLRYQETQYF	TGTGCCAGCAGCCAAGATCTCAGGTACCAAGAGACCCAGTACTTC
.	TRBV6-6	.	13	TRBJ1-1	CASRVRGNTEAFF	TGTGCCAGCAGGGTCAGAGGAAACACTGAAGCTTTCTTT
.	TRBV3-1/TRBV3-2	.	16	TRBJ1-2	CASSQDLSVGNYGYTF	TGTGCCAGCAGCCAAGACCTTTCAGTGGGTAACTATGGCTACACCTTC
.	TRBV11-3	.	13	TRBJ2-4	CASSLDLKNIQYF	TGTGCCAGCAGCTTAGATTTGAAAAACATTCAGTACTTC
TRBD1	TRBV11-3	.	14	TRBJ1-1	CASSPGQAYTEAFF	TGTGCCAGCAGCCCTGGACAGGCATACACTGAAGCTTTCTTT
.	TRBV5-1	.	15	TRBJ2-5	CASSLAGDKGMTQYF	TGCGCCAGCAGCTTGGCCGGGGACAAGGGGATGACCCAGTACTTC
TRBD1	TRBV28	.	17	TRBJ1-5	CASRQYNRGRSNQPQHF	TGTGCCAGCAGGCAATATAACAGGGGGCGAAGCAATCAGCCCCAGCATTTT
.	TRBV6-5	.	15	TRBJ2-7	CASSPGGELSYEQYF	TGTGCCAGCAGTCCGGGTGGGGAATTGTCCTACGAGCAGTACTTC
TRBD1	TRBV5-4	.	15	TRBJ2-5	CASSSGQGTLETQYF	TGTGCCAGCAGCTCTGGACAGGGCACGTTAGAGACCCAGTACTTC
TRBD1	TRBV10-3	.	15	TRBJ1-3	CAISESDRGGNTIYF	TGTGCCATCAGTGAGTCGGACAGGGGAGGAAACACCATATATTTT
.	TRBV30	.	13	TRBJ1-2	CACTDRNWYGYTF	TGTGCCTGCACGGACCGAAACTGGTATGGCTACACCTTC
.	TRBV6-5	.	13	TRBJ1-2	CASRGKADYGYTF	TGTGCCAGCAGGGGGAAGGCAGACTATGGCTACACCTTC
.	TRBV2	once	14	TRBJ1-5	CASSALDSNQPQHF	TGTGCCAGCAGTGCTCTGGATAGCAATCAGCCCCAGCATTTT
TRBD2	TRBV14	.	15	TRBJ2-7	CASSQTGLASLEQYF	TGTGCCAGCAGCCAAACGGGACTAGCGTCACTCGAGCAGTACTTC
.	TRBV11-3	.	12	TRBJ2-3	CASSPQAYTQYF	TGTGCCAGCAGCCCCCAGGCCTATACGCAGTATTTT
.	TRBV27	once	14	TRBJ1-2	CASRYLTPNYGYTF	TGTGCCAGCCGATACCTTACTCCTAACTATGGCTACACCTTC
.	TRBV4-1	.	19	TRBJ1-4	CASSPTRQSTIATNEKLFF	TGCGCCAGCAGCCCAACCAGACAGAGTACTATAGCAACTAATGAAAAACTGTTTTTT
.	TRBV28	.	15	TRBJ2-7	CASSLATASSYEQYF	TGTGCCAGCAGTTTAGCGACGGCTAGTTCCTACGAGCAGTACTTC
.	TRBV7-3	.	13	TRBJ1-1	CASSLFQGLETFF	TGTGCCAGCAGCTTATTTCAGGGGCTGGAAACTTTCTTT
.	TRBV7-2	once	14	TRBJ1-6	CASSPVSYNSPLHF	TGTGCCAGCAGCCCGGTTTCATATAATTCACCCCTCCACTTT
.	TRBV11-3	.	12	TRBJ1-1	CASSVINTEAFF	TGTGCCAGCAGCGTCATTAACACTGAAGCTTTCTTT
.	TRBV5-1	.	15	TRBJ1-1	CASSPGGLSGTEAFF	TGCGCCAGCAGTCCTGGGGGCTTGAGTGGCACTGAAGCTTTCTTT
TRBD1	TRBV5-1	.	15	TRBJ2-3	CASSLNRGPGDTQYF	TGCGCCAGCAGCCTAAACAGGGGGCCGGGAGATACGCAGTATTTT
.	TRBV10-3	.	14	TRBJ1-6	CAISGWGTDSPLHF	TGTGCCATCAGTGGATGGGGCACGGATTCACCCCTCCACTTT
.	TRBV13	.	15	TRBJ2-1	CASSLGESSYNEQFF	TGTGCCAGCAGCTTAGGAGAGAGCTCCTACAATGAGCAGTTCTTC
.	TRBV6-5	.	13	TRBJ1-5	CASRIQGLGPQHF	TGTGCCAGCAGAATCCAGGGGCTCGGGCCCCAGCATTTT
.	TRBV2	.	21	TRBJ1-2	CASSVPLGQAGSLGYDYGYTF	TGTGCCAGCAGTGTCCCCTTGGGGCAGGCCGGATCCCTCGGGTACGACTATGGCTACACCTTC
.	TRBV5-4	.	15	TRBJ2-1	CASSSDMRSYNEQFF	TGTGCCAGCAGCTCGGACATGCGATCCTACAATGAGCAGTTCTTC
.	TRBV5-5	.	14	TRBJ1-5	CASNSDTSNQPQHF	TGTGCCAGCAACTCGGACACCAGCAATCAGCCCCAGCATTTT